Below, 18 T cell receptor beta chains from the same sample are listed, as sequenced in a study of CD8 T cells in ankylosing spondylitis. Regarding the study as a whole: Blood of patients with ankylosing spondylitis appeared to be characterized by a TCR beta motif of eight or nine highly homologous variants.

TCRdb analysed the 5' RACE reads with MiXCR anew, one entry per CDR3 protein. Of 500,000 to 650,000 distinct CDR3 sequences listed, roughly 5% are singletons. These TCRs' antigens remain unknown. The sequenced sample was blood, either unsorted or a sorted T cell fraction (not recorded which). Receptor source: a male donor with ankylosing spondylitis.

This clonotype has a count of ten or more. The CDR3 sequence is CATSRGEGTHQETQYF. The CDR3 bases are TGTGCCACCAGCAGAGGTGAGGGGACCCACCAAGAGACCCAGTACTTC. This chain links TRBV15 with TRBJ2-5; possibly TRBD1 or TRBD2 for D (5 bases each). Germline values: CDR1 LNHNV, CDR2 YYDKDF (reference sequence). V lost 1 base and J lost 0, with 12 bases in between. The CDR3 is made up of 16 amino acids.

On this clonotype itself: Just one base apart from a much larger clone, this may be a read error. V usage is TRBV5-1 and J usage is TRBJ2-7; 7 bases agree with TRBD1. Trimming removed 7 bases from V and 2 bases from J; junction bases left unmatched: 12. The CDR3 is made up of 15 amino acids. CDR1 and CDR2 from the germline V gene are SGHRS and YFSETQ. CDR3 sequence: CASRSRTGSPYEQYF. CDR3 sequence (DNA): TGCGCCAGCCGCTCACGGACAGGTTCCCCCTACGAGCAGTACTTC.

Many counts were recorded for this clonotype. The chain has TRBV7-9 and TRBJ2-1; no clear D. Trimming stripped 11 bases from V and 4 bases from J, with 21 bases between. In germline, CDR1 is SEHNR, CDR2 FQNEAQ (reference sequence). The CDR3 has 15 amino acids. DNA for the CDR3: TGTGCCGGGTTCGCAAGATTGACTGAATACAATGAGCAGTTCTTC. Encoded protein: CAGFARLTEYNEQFF.

Concerning this clonotype: With a much larger clone just one base away, this may be a read error. V and J are TRBV5-1 and TRBJ1-2; TRBD1 is a possible D gene (6 bases). The CDR3 totals 14 residues. Germline CDR1 SGHRS, CDR2 YFSETQ. CDR3 coding DNA: TGCGCCAGCAGCGTAACAGGGTTGGACTATGGCTACAACTTC. Residues: CASSVTGLDYGYNF.

This clonotype appeared a few times. The genes are TRBV20-1 and TRBJ1-6; D gene unclear. The germline V gene encodes CDR1 DFQATT and CDR2 SNEGSKA (reference sequence). The CDR3 spans 15 residues. V lost 2 bases and J lost 0, with 8 bases in between. CDR3 DNA sequence: TGCAGTGCTAGAAGAAGGAGCTCCTATAATTCACCCCTCCACTTT. It encodes CSARRRSSYNSPLHF.

This clonotype was counted at least ten times. This chain connects TRBV20-1 to TRBJ1-5, with unresolved D. V lost 1 base and J lost 0, with 7 bases in between. Germline CDR1 DFQATT, CDR2 SNEGSKA (reference sequence). The CDR3 is made up of 14 amino acids. The DNA of the CDR3 is TGCAGTGCTAGAGGCTTGTATAGCAATCAGCCCCAGCATTTT. Its protein is CSARGLYSNQPQHF.

This clonotype was picked up many times. The rearrangement joins TRBV7-2 to TRBJ1-1, with TRBD1 identical over 8 bases. CDR1 is SGHTA, CDR2 FQGNSA, per germline. The CDR3 extends over 13 amino acids. J lost 5 bases, V lost 4 bases, and 3 bases had no gene match. The CDR3 sequence: CASSWTGRTEAFF. The CDR3 DNA is TGTGCCAGCAGCTGGACAGGGAGAACTGAAGCTTTCTTT.

This clonotype was picked up many times. This chain joins TRBV5-1 and TRBJ2-3, with D perhaps TRBD2 (7 bases). CDR1 is SGHRS and CDR2 is YFSETQ in the germline V gene. The CDR3 has 16 amino acids. V dropped 7 bases and J dropped 5 bases, with 23 bases sitting between them. CDR3 DNA: TGCGCCAGCGCACTTCGAGGGGGGGCGCGTAAAGATACGCAGTATTTT. Amino acids: CASALRGGARKDTQYF.

This clonotype was detected a few times. V usage is TRBV7-2 and J usage is TRBJ1-1, with 8 nucleotides matching TRBD1. The CDR3 has 16 amino acids. V dropped 3 bases and J dropped 1; count of bases not matched to a gene: 7. CDR1 is SGHTA and CDR2 is FQGNSA in the germline V gene. This CDR3 reads CASSFGLGQGNTEAFF. The DNA of the CDR3 is TGTGCCAGCAGCTTTGGCCTTGGACAGGGGAACACTGAAGCTTTCTTT.

This clonotype was observed at least ten times. This rearrangement joins TRBV29-1 to TRBJ2-6, with 7 bases lining up with TRBD1. The germline gives CDR1 SQVTM, CDR2 ANQGSEA. With 7 bases clipped from V and 4 bases from J, the junction kept 10 bases outside the gene matches. The CDR3 loop spans 15 amino acids. The CDR3 DNA sequence: TGCAGCGAACTCCAAGGGGGCCGCGGGGCCAACGTCCTGACTTTC. Residues: CSELQGGRGANVLTF. Supplemented by reference TRBV29-1 and TRBJ2-6, the full variable domain reads SAVISQKPSRDICQRGTSLTIQCQVDSQVTMMFWYRQQPGQSLTLIATANQGSEATYESGFVIDKFPISRPNLTFSTLTVSNMSPEDSSIYLCSELQGGRGANVLTFGAGSRLTVL.

This clonotype was recorded many times. The DNA of the CDR3 is TGTGCCAGCGACAGGGGGGATGGCTACACCTTC. Residues: CASDRGDGYTF. This chain uses TRBV28 with TRBJ1-2; 9 nucleotides align to TRBD1. CDR1 and CDR2 (germline): MDHEN, SYDVKM. V gave up 8 bases and J gave up 6 bases; unmatched junction bases: 1. This CDR3 is 11 amino acids long.

At least ten counts were recorded for this clonotype. The chain couples TRBV6-2 or TRBV6-3 to TRBJ2-5; D might be TRBD2 (6 bases). CDR3 length: 14 amino acids. V was pared by 2 bases and J by 4 bases, with 11 bases between. Germline assignment: CDR1 MNHEY and CDR2 SVGEGT. The CDR3 region has the DNA TGTGCCAGCAGTTACGGAGGGCCGGCAGAGACCCAGTACTTC. This codes for CASSYGGPAETQYF.

This clonotype has at least ten counts. The J gene is TRBJ1-3, the V gene TRBV30; D remains unclear. V dropped 2 bases and J dropped 0 bases, with 5 bases sitting between them. This CDR3 spans 13 amino acids. Germline-derived CDR1 and CDR2 are GTSNPN and SVGIG (reference sequence). The DNA of the CDR3 is TGTGCCTGGAGTAGATACTCTGGAAACACCATATATTTT. This encodes CAWSRYSGNTIYF.

The sample holds many counts of this clonotype. V and J are TRBV12-3 or TRBV12-4 and TRBJ1-1, with 7 bases matching TRBD1. The CDR3 contains 12 residues. Losses at the gene ends were 10 bases for V and 4 bases for J; bases not matched to a gene: 6. CDR3 nucleotides: TGTGCCACCAGACAGGGTGGCACTGAAGCTTTCTTT. This translates into CATRQGGTEAFF.

This clonotype was picked up many times. The rearrangement uses TRBV28 and TRBJ2-1, with TRBD2 identical over 10 bases. Germline-derived CDR1 and CDR2 are MDHEN and SYDVKM. The CDR3 consists of 18 residues. J gave up 4 bases and V 5 bases, and 14 bases lay outside the gene matches. The CDR3 loop is CASSTLAGDPRGYNEQFF. The CDR3 DNA follows: TGTGCCAGCAGTACCCTAGCGGGGGACCCGAGGGGGTACAATGAGCAGTTCTTC.

The chain links TRBV5-1 to TRBJ1-2; 11 nucleotides align to TRBD1. Trimming removed 3 bases from V and 6 bases from J; junction bases left unmatched: 1. Germline V gene sequence: CDR1 SGHRS, CDR2 YFSETQ. The length of the CDR3 is 13 residues. Here the CDR3 DNA reads TGCGCCAGCAGCTGGACAGGGGGCAATGGCTACACCTTC. It is translated as CASSWTGGNGYTF.

This clonotype was recorded a few times. CDR3 coding DNA: TGTGCCAGCAGCCCTTGGGTAGCGGGAGAATCCGAGCAGTACTTC. Amino acid sequence: CASSPWVAGESEQYF. V is TRBV7-2 and J is TRBJ2-7, with 9 bases that match TRBD2. Germline V gene lookup returns CDR1 SGHTA and CDR2 FQGNSA. This CDR3 is built from 15 residues. The ends lost 5 bases at V and 6 bases at J; junction bases unmatched: 11.

The table lists this clonotype with many counts. This chain links TRBV20-1 with TRBJ1-2, with D tentatively TRBD1 (6 bases). Germline assignment: CDR1 DFQATT and CDR2 SNEGSKA (reference sequence). This CDR3 spans 15 amino acids. CDR3 sequence reads: CRGFDRTDALYGYTF. CDR3 nucleotides: TGCAGGGGGTTTGACCGGACAGACGCCCTCTATGGCTACACCTTC.